The entry below gives a single T cell receptor (beta chain) sequence along with its context. Its matching antigen is unknown. The entry originates in a study of T cell clusters in autoimmune cytopenias. Study information: The median distinct TRB clonotype count was about 2,500 per sample, from a median 51,575 reads. Study observations and caveats: Functional roles of the in silico T cell clusters still await experimental validation. Exclusive TRB clusters were around 3-fold more numerous in healthy donors than in active autoimmune hepatitis. A dominant lymphoma-associated repertoire apparently masked the cluster-lack signature in secondary cytopenia versus chronic lymphocytic leukemia.

Per the germline V gene, CDR1 is MDHEN and CDR2 is SYDVKM. The CDR3 consists of 16 residues. TRB was amplified from approximately 250 ng of peripheral blood genomic DNA per sample. TRB was amplified by touch-down multiplex PCR, primer pools A and B combined. TCRdb reprocessed the multiplex PCR reads, keeping one entry per CDR3 protein, no DNA. The sample table includes 8,000 or so distinct CDR3 sequences. Sequencing was performed on peripheral blood. This sequence was found in a human donor with an autoimmune cytopenia or autoimmune hepatitis (not recorded which). The V call is TRBV28, the J call TRBJ2-1; TCRdb picks TRBD2, but there is no DNA to check that call. The CDR3 here is CASRNGWTSGKEEQFF.